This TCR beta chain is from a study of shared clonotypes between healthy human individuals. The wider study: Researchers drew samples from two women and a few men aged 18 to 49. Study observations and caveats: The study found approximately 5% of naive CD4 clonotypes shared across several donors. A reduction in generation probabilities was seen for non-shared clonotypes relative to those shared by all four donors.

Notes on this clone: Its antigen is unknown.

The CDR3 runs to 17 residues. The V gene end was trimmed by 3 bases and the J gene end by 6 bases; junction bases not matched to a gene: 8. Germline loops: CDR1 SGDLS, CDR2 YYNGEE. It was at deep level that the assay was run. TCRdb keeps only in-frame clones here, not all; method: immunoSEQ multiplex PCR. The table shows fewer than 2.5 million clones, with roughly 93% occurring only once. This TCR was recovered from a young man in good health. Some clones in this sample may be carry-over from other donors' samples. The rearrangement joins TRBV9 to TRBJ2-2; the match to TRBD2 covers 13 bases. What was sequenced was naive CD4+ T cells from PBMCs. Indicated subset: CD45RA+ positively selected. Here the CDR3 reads CASSAFWTSGSPGELFF. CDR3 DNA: TGTGCCAGCAGCGCCTTTTGGACTAGCGGGAGCCCCGGGGAGCTGTTTTTT. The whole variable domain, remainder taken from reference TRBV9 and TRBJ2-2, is DSGVTQTPKHLITATGQRVTLRCSPRSGDLSVYWYQQSLDQGLQFLIQYYNGEERAKGNILERFSAQQFPDLHSELNLSSLELGDSALYFCASSAFWTSGSPGELFFGEGSRLTVL.